Listed here are 25 T cell receptor beta chains from one sample, sequenced in a study of T cell responses to AZD1222 COVID-19 vaccine. Profiling relied on immunoSEQ multiplex PCR, and the TCRdb table lists in-frame clones only, not all of them. The sample contains more than 85,000 clones, about 88% of which appear only once. The source was peripheral blood, collected on day 0 of AZD1222 vaccination. The source is an adult in good health.

In this sample, this clone turned up once. The CDR3 protein is CASSRYTGELFF. CDR3 coding DNA: TGTGCCAGCAGCCGATACACCGGGGAGCTGTTTTTT. The chain recombines TRBV7-2 with TRBJ2-2; D not certain. CDR1 SGHTA and CDR2 FQGNSA come from the germline V gene. The CDR3 has 12 amino acids. Trimming shortened V by 5 bases and J by 3 bases, and 4 bases separated the two germline ends.

This chain uses TRBV6-5 with TRBJ2-7, with 8 bases aligning to TRBD1. The germline V gene has CDR1 MNHEY and CDR2 SVGAGI. The CDR3 totals 15 residues. V lost 0 bases to trimming and J lost 6 bases; unmatched junction nucleotides: 7. CDR3 nucleotide sequence: TGTGCCAGCAGTTACTCTCGGACAGGGAGCTTCGAGCAGTACTTC. It codes for CASSYSRTGSFEQYF.

This clone has just a few counts. The gene calls are TRBV10-3 and TRBJ2-3, with 12 bases that match TRBD2. J was trimmed by 2 bases and V by 11 bases; bases with no gene match: 11. The CDR3 covers 16 residues. Germline V gives CDR1 ENHRY, CDR2 SYGVKD. This CDR3 reads CAVREGLAGSTDTQYF. CDR3 DNA sequence: TGTGCCGTCCGAGAAGGACTAGCGGGATCCACAGATACGCAGTATTTT.

The chain links TRBV11-2 to TRBJ2-3; the D gene could be TRBD1 or TRBD2 (5 bases each). This CDR3 is built from 15 residues. CDR1 and CDR2 (germline): SGHAT, FQNNGV. V shed 8 bases and J shed 0 bases, with 15 bases lying between them. The DNA of the CDR3 is TGTGCCAGCCGCTGGACGGGACGGAGCACAGATACGCAGTATTTT. It specifies CASRWTGRSTDTQYF.

This chain joins TRBV29-1 and TRBJ1-2; possibly TRBD1 for D (5 bases). This CDR3 spans 13 amino acids. Trimming shortened V by 1 base and J by 5 bases, and 11 bases separated the two germline ends. Germline V gene lookup returns CDR1 SQVTM and CDR2 ANQGSEA. The CDR3 protein is CSVEGRGSYGYTF. The CDR3 bases are TGCAGCGTTGAAGGAAGGGGTAGTTATGGCTACACCTTC.

V is TRBV30 and J is TRBJ2-3; D remains ambiguous. Germline-derived CDR1 and CDR2 are GTSNPN and SVGIG (reference sequence). The CDR3 runs to 11 residues. The V and J ends lost 1 base and 2 bases respectively, with 1 base between them. The CDR3 nucleotides read TGTGCCTGGAGTGCCACAGATACGCAGTATTTT. Protein: CAWSATDTQYF.

This clone was seen more than once but under ten times. DNA of the CDR3: TGCGCCAGCAGCCGAGGACTAATCGATGAGCAGTTCTTC. Its protein is CASSRGLIDEQFF. The chain recombines TRBV5-1 with TRBJ2-1; tentative D call: TRBD2 (6 bases). This CDR3 spans 13 amino acids. Germline V gives CDR1 SGHRS, CDR2 YFSETQ. V gave up 4 bases and J gave up 8 bases, with 13 bases separating them.

The genes are TRBV19 and TRBJ2-7; TRBD1 matches 7 bases. The CDR3 runs 13 residues. CDR1 is LNHDA and CDR2 is SQIVND in the germline V gene (reference sequence). V was clipped by 6 bases and J by 3 bases; unmatched bases: 5. The CDR3 is CASSPQGFYEQYF. DNA for the CDR3: TGTGCCAGTAGCCCACAGGGGTTCTACGAGCAGTACTTC.

The V call is TRBV29-1, the J call TRBJ2-2; 9 positions agree with TRBD1. The CDR3 is 16 residues long. Per the germline V gene, CDR1 is SQVTM and CDR2 is ANQGSEA. V was pared by 4 bases and J by 6 bases, with 12 bases of the junction left unmatched. CDR3 loop: CSVASHRGLVSGELFF. CDR3 DNA: TGCAGCGTTGCAAGTCACAGGGGGCTCGTTTCCGGGGAGCTGTTTTTT.

The rearrangement uses TRBV29-1 and TRBJ1-1; no firm D call. The CDR3 has 13 residues. Per the germline V gene, CDR1 is SQVTM and CDR2 is ANQGSEA. V lost 3 bases, J lost 11 bases, and 19 bases lay in between. The CDR3 DNA is TGCAGCGTTGATCTATCGCCGGTCATGGGGGCTTTCTTT. This sequence encodes CSVDLSPVMGAFF.

The J gene is TRBJ1-1, the V gene TRBV19; D may be TRBD1 (6 bases). V was pared by 10 bases and J by 3 bases, with 18 bases between. Germline assignment: CDR1 LNHDA and CDR2 SQIVND (reference sequence). CDR3 length: 14 residues. DNA for the CDR3: TGTGCCACCCAGGAAACAGGGACGGACACTGAAGCTTTCTTT. Amino acid sequence: CATQETGTDTEAFF.

In its sample, this clone was seen once. CDR3 sequence: CASSLEGTGANVLTF. The CDR3 DNA follows: TGCGCCAGCAGCTTGGAGGGGACTGGGGCCAACGTCCTGACTTTC. The V call is TRBV5-1, the J call TRBJ2-6, with D tentatively TRBD1 (5 bases). Germline loops: CDR1 SGHRS, CDR2 YFSETQ. V lost 0 bases, J lost 2 bases, and 6 bases lay in between. The CDR3 runs 15 residues.

This rearrangement joins TRBV7-9 to TRBJ2-3; D not resolved. The germline V gene encodes CDR1 SEHNR and CDR2 FQNEAQ (reference sequence). The ends were cut back, 0 bases at V and 2 bases at J, with 6 bases in the middle. CDR3 length: 14 amino acids. In DNA, the CDR3 is TGTGCCAGCAGCTTAGCGCACTTCACAGATACGCAGTATTTT. Amino acids: CASSLAHFTDTQYF.

This clone showed up just a few times. This rearrangement joins TRBV2 to TRBJ1-2, with 7 bases matching TRBD1. Losses at the gene ends were 1 base for V and 4 bases for J; bases not matched to a gene: 6. The CDR3 has 15 amino acids. From germline, CDR1 is SNHLY and CDR2 FYNNEI. CDR3 DNA: TGTGCCAGCAGTGAAGTGGAGGGGGCTATCTATGGCTACACCTTC. Translating gives CASSEVEGAIYGYTF.

This clone showed up just once. The chain uses TRBV7-9 and TRBJ2-7, with 8 bases matching TRBD2. The CDR3 spans 13 residues. V was clipped by 5 bases and J by 5 bases; unmatched bases: 5. The germline gives CDR1 SEHNR, CDR2 FQNEAQ (reference sequence). For the CDR3, the DNA is TGTGCCAGCAGCGCCAGCGGGAGCAACGAGCAGTACGTC. Protein: CASSASGSNEQYV.

This rearrangement joins TRBV7-9 to TRBJ1-2; D perhaps matches TRBD1 (6 bases). The V end lost 1 base, the J end lost 4 bases, and 16 bases lay between the germline ends. The CDR3 spans 16 residues. Germline CDR1 and CDR2: SEHNR and FQNEAQ (reference sequence). This CDR3 is CASSLVGEAGVYGYTF. CDR3 sequence (DNA): TGTGCCAGCAGCTTAGTCGGCGAGGCAGGGGTCTATGGCTACACCTTC.

The chain employs TRBV2 and TRBJ1-2; weak D call: TRBD1 (5 bases). CDR1 SNHLY and CDR2 FYNNEI come from the germline V gene. The V end lost 7 bases, the J end lost 4 bases, and 13 bases lay between the germline ends. The CDR3 has 13 residues. The DNA for the CDR3 is TGTGCCAGCACTGAGGGGTTTGGCTATGGCTACACCTTC. Translated, it gives CASTEGFGYGYTF.

This chain joins TRBV2 and TRBJ1-5; TRBD1 is a possible D gene (6 bases). The V gene's germline CDR1 is SNHLY and CDR2 FYNNEI. The CDR3 runs 14 residues. V lost 6 bases, J lost 3 bases, and 12 bases lay in between. The CDR3 DNA reads TGTGCCAGCAGCCTCGGACAGTTCAATCAGCCCCAGCATTTT. It codes for CASSLGQFNQPQHF.

This clone was seen once. The chain carries TRBV28 and TRBJ2-3, with a tentative D call TRBD2 (6 bases). V dropped 6 bases and J dropped 15 bases, with 25 bases sitting between them. The CDR3 covers 14 residues. From germline, CDR1 is MDHEN and CDR2 SYDVKM. This chain's CDR3 is CASSEEMGGPRVYF. CDR3 in DNA: TGTGCCAGCAGCGAGGAAATGGGGGGACCCCGAGTTTATTTT.

V gene TRBV5-1 combines with J gene TRBJ2-2; D call uncertain. Germline lookup yields CDR1 SGHRS and CDR2 YFSETQ. This CDR3 region has 15 residues. V was cut by 4 bases and J by 3 bases, with 13 bases left in between. The CDR3 region is CASSQPAWDTGELFF. The CDR3 DNA sequence: TGCGCCAGCAGCCAACCCGCTTGGGACACCGGGGAGCTGTTTTTT.

The CDR3 sequence is CATWGAGSNYGYTF. The DNA of the CDR3 is TGTGCCACCTGGGGGGCAGGGAGCAACTATGGCTACACCTTC. The rearrangement uses TRBV19 and TRBJ1-2; D might be TRBD1 (6 bases). Looked up from germline, CDR1 is LNHDA and CDR2 is SQIVND (reference sequence). V gave up 10 bases and J gave up 2 bases, with 17 bases separating them. This CDR3 has 14 amino acids.

The rearrangement uses TRBV5-4 and TRBJ2-2; the match to TRBD1 covers 8 bases. The V and J ends lost 1 base and 6 bases, in that order; junction bases with no gene match: 5. CDR1 SGHNT and CDR2 YYREEE come from the germline V gene (reference sequence). This CDR3 contains 15 residues. As DNA, the CDR3 is TGTGCCAGCAGCTTGCGACAGGGGAGCGCCGGGGAGCTGTTTTTT. It translates to CASSLRQGSAGELFF.

This rearrangement joins TRBV5-6 to TRBJ1-2; D is ambiguous. Trimming left V 1 base short and J 1 base short, with 14 bases between. Germline V gene lookup returns CDR1 SGHDT and CDR2 YYEEEE. The CDR3 totals 16 residues. CDR3 bases: TGTGCCAGCAGCTTGTCGCCCGTAGATCATAACTATGGCTACACCTTC. It yields the protein CASSLSPVDHNYGYTF.

V and J are TRBV7-2 and TRBJ2-5; 8 nucleotides match TRBD2. Trimming at V came to 6 bases and at J to 9 bases, leaving 9 bases not matched to a gene. Germline values: CDR1 SGHTA, CDR2 FQGNSA. The CDR3 consists of 13 residues. CDR3 sequence: CASSSGLALPQYF. CDR3 coding DNA: TGTGCCAGCAGTTCTGGACTAGCCCTACCCCAGTACTTC.

The J gene is TRBJ2-1, the V gene TRBV24-1; TRBD1 or TRBD2 may be the D gene (5 bases each). The V gene lost 4 bases and the J gene lost 6 bases, with 18 bases spanning the gap. CDR1 is KGHDR, CDR2 SFDVKD, per germline. CDR3 size: 16 residues. CDR3 region: CATSEHDRGGGNEQFF. The CDR3 coding sequence is TGTGCCACCAGTGAGCACGACCGGGGCGGAGGCAATGAGCAGTTCTTC.